The rows below give T cell receptor beta chains drawn from one sample of a study of blood T cell repertoires in COVID-19. Clones were read by immunoSEQ multiplex PCR, and TCRdb kept only the in-frame ones, dropping some. The sample carries about 89,000 clones, about 80% recorded once. Specimen: peripheral blood. The receptors come from a woman older than 75 with acute or convalescent COVID-19. Each CDR3 is given with its conserved first and last residue. A D gene is named only where the DNA matches it firmly. Some rows mark clone size as missing; the rest say once, few, many or name a class of expanded clone.

clone size: NA; D gene: TRBD1; J gene: TRBJ2-7; V gene: TRBV7-9; CDR3 DNA: TGTGCCAGCAGCATAACAGGGGTCTACGAGCAGTACTTC; CDR3 protein: CASSITGVYEQYF
clone size: NA; D gene: NA; J gene: TRBJ1-1; V gene: TRBV5-1; CDR3 DNA: TGCGCCAGCAGCTTGGACGGGATGAACACTGAAGCTTTCTTT; CDR3 protein: CASSLDGMNTEAFF
clone size: NA; D gene: TRBD2; J gene: TRBJ2-1; V gene: TRBV5-4; CDR3 DNA: TGTGCCAGCACCCCCCTAGCGGGGGCCTACAATGAGCAGTTCTTC; CDR3 protein: CASTPLAGAYNEQFF
clone size: NA; D gene: TRBD1; J gene: TRBJ1-1; V gene: TRBV14; CDR3 DNA: TGTGCCAGCAGCCGAAACCACAGGGGTCGTGGGGCTTTCTTT; CDR3 protein: CASSRNHRGRGAFF
clone size: NA; D gene: NA; J gene: TRBJ1-6; V gene: TRBV9; CDR3 DNA: TGTGCCAGCAGCGTGGAGGGCAATTCACCCCTCCACTTT; CDR3 protein: CASSVEGNSPLHF
clone size: NA; D gene: NA; J gene: TRBJ2-7; V gene: TRBV6-5; CDR3 DNA: TGTGCCCGCCGGACAGACGCAACCGAGCAGTACTTC; CDR3 protein: CARRTDATEQYF
clone size: NA; D gene: NA; J gene: TRBJ1-6; V gene: TRBV3-1/TRBV3-2; CDR3 DNA: TGTGCCAGCAGCCAAGTCGGGATTAATTCACCCCTCCACTTT; CDR3 protein: CASSQVGINSPLHF
clone size: NA; D gene: TRBD1; J gene: TRBJ2-3; V gene: TRBV29-1; CDR3 DNA: TGCAGCATTCTGGGACAGAGTACAGATACGCAGTATTTT; CDR3 protein: CSILGQSTDTQYF
clone size: NA; D gene: TRBD1; J gene: TRBJ2-7; V gene: TRBV18; CDR3 DNA: TGTGCCAGCTCACCCGGGACAGGCCCCTACGAGCAGTACTTC; CDR3 protein: CASSPGTGPYEQYF
clone size: NA; D gene: TRBD2; J gene: TRBJ2-3; V gene: TRBV29-1; CDR3 DNA: TGCAGCGTCGGGACGGGGAGGGGAGATACGCAGTATTTT; CDR3 protein: CSVGTGRGDTQYF
clone size: once; D gene: NA; J gene: TRBJ2-3; V gene: TRBV5-1; CDR3 DNA: TGCGCCAGCAGCTTAATGGGACTCACAGATACGCAGTATTTT; CDR3 protein: CASSLMGLTDTQYF
clone size: NA; D gene: NA; J gene: TRBJ2-7; V gene: TRBV11-2; CDR3 DNA: TGTGCCAGCAGCTTGAGGTTTGGGCAGTACTTC; CDR3 protein: CASSLRFGQYF
clone size: once; D gene: TRBD1; J gene: TRBJ2-5; V gene: TRBV7-7; CDR3 DNA: TGTGCCAGCAGCCCGAACGGACAGGGGGCAGCCGAGACCCAGTACTTC; CDR3 protein: CASSPNGQGAAETQYF
clone size: once; D gene: NA; J gene: TRBJ2-1; V gene: TRBV19; CDR3 DNA: TGTGCCAGTAGTCTTACCCCCAGGGACAATGAGCAGTTCTTC; CDR3 protein: CASSLTPRDNEQFF
clone size: NA; D gene: TRBD2; J gene: TRBJ2-5; V gene: TRBV9; CDR3 DNA: TGTGCCAGCAGCGATGGGACTAGCGGGGGGTTCCAAGAGACCCAGTACTTC; CDR3 protein: CASSDGTSGGFQETQYF
clone size: NA; D gene: NA; J gene: TRBJ1-1; V gene: TRBV7-9; CDR3 DNA: TGTGCCAGCAGCCGAAGTCTGGGGCCTGAAGCTTTCTTT; CDR3 protein: CASSRSLGPEAFF
clone size: NA; D gene: NA; J gene: TRBJ1-5; V gene: TRBV21-1; CDR3 DNA: TGTGCCTGCCCCCTACAGCCCCAGCATTTT; CDR3 protein: CACPLQPQHF
clone size: few; D gene: NA; J gene: TRBJ2-7; V gene: TRBV20-1; CDR3 DNA: TGCAGTGCTAGTCATCACTACGACCACGAGCAGTACTTC; CDR3 protein: CSASHHYDHEQYF
clone size: NA; D gene: TRBD1; J gene: TRBJ1-1; V gene: TRBV5-1; CDR3 DNA: TGCGCCAGCAGCCTTCGGGGGACAGGGTGGACTGAAGCTTTCTTT; CDR3 protein: CASSLRGTGWTEAFF
clone size: few; D gene: TRBD2; J gene: TRBJ2-1; V gene: TRBV18; CDR3 DNA: TGTGCCAGCTCACCCCGGACTAGCGTAAGCTCCTACAATGAGCAGTTCTTC; CDR3 protein: CASSPRTSVSSYNEQFF
clone size: many; D gene: TRBD2; J gene: TRBJ2-1; V gene: TRBV7-9; CDR3 DNA: TGTGCCAGGGCTAGCGGAGGGGACAATGAGCAGTTCTTC; CDR3 protein: CARASGGDNEQFF
clone size: NA; D gene: TRBD2; J gene: TRBJ2-1; V gene: TRBV11-2; CDR3 DNA: TGTGCCAGCAGCTTAGGGACTAGCTGGGACAATGAGCAGTTCTTC; CDR3 protein: CASSLGTSWDNEQFF
clone size: NA; D gene: TRBD2; J gene: TRBJ2-3; V gene: TRBV19; CDR3 DNA: TGTGCCAGTAGTACCCTAGCGGGAGGTCCAGATACGCAGTATTTT; CDR3 protein: CASSTLAGGPDTQYF
clone size: NA; D gene: NA; J gene: TRBJ1-1; V gene: TRBV5-1; CDR3 DNA: TGCGCCAGCAGCCCACAGACAGGAAACACTGAAGCTTTCTTT; CDR3 protein: CASSPQTGNTEAFF
clone size: NA; D gene: TRBD1; J gene: TRBJ2-7; V gene: TRBV5-1; CDR3 DNA: TGCGCCAGCAGCTTGTGGACAGGCTTGGCCTACGAGCAGTACTTC; CDR3 protein: CASSLWTGLAYEQYF
clone size: NA; D gene: TRBD2; J gene: TRBJ2-5; V gene: TRBV6-1; CDR3 DNA: TGTGCCAGCAGTGAAAGGACTAGCGGGAGAGAGACCCAGTACTTC; CDR3 protein: CASSERTSGRETQYF
clone size: NA; D gene: NA; J gene: TRBJ2-5; V gene: TRBV6-5; CDR3 DNA: TGTGCCAGCAGTTACGGGGGGAGGGAGACCCAGTACTTC; CDR3 protein: CASSYGGRETQYF
clone size: NA; D gene: NA; J gene: TRBJ1-6; V gene: TRBV27; CDR3 DNA: TGTGCCAGCAGCCCCCGACGGCGGGATTCACCCCTCCACTTT; CDR3 protein: CASSPRRRDSPLHF
clone size: few; D gene: NA; J gene: TRBJ2-7; V gene: TRBV6-6; CDR3 DNA: TGTGCCAGCAGTTCACAGTCCTACGAGCAGTACTTC; CDR3 protein: CASSSQSYEQYF
clone size: NA; D gene: TRBD1; J gene: TRBJ2-5; V gene: TRBV12-3/TRBV12-4; CDR3 DNA: TGTGCCAGTTCCCGGGACAGACAAGAGACCCAGTACTTC; CDR3 protein: CASSRDRQETQYF
clone size: NA; D gene: TRBD1; J gene: TRBJ1-3; V gene: TRBV30; CDR3 DNA: TGTGCCTGGAGTGCACAGGGGGTCACCATATATTTT; CDR3 protein: CAWSAQGVTIYF
clone size: NA; D gene: NA; J gene: TRBJ1-6; V gene: TRBV28; CDR3 DNA: TGTGCCAGCAGTATAAACAGGAATAATTCACCCCTCCACTTT; CDR3 protein: CASSINRNNSPLHF
clone size: NA; D gene: NA; J gene: TRBJ2-1; V gene: TRBV7-2; CDR3 DNA: TGTGCCAGCAGAAAGTTGGAGGTCGGGAATGAGCAGTTCTTC; CDR3 protein: CASRKLEVGNEQFF
clone size: NA; D gene: TRBD1; J gene: TRBJ2-3; V gene: TRBV5-1; CDR3 DNA: TGCGCCAGCAGCCGGGACAGTGGGGATACGCAGTATTTT; CDR3 protein: CASSRDSGDTQYF
clone size: NA; D gene: NA; J gene: TRBJ2-1; V gene: TRBV30; CDR3 DNA: TGTGCCTGGAGTTTTATCGGGAGCTCCTACAATGAGCAGTTCTTC; CDR3 protein: CAWSFIGSSYNEQFF
clone size: NA; D gene: TRBD1; J gene: TRBJ2-7; V gene: TRBV6-2/TRBV6-3; CDR3 DNA: TGTGCCAGCAGTTACTCGGCCCACTGGACAGGGGGCGAAGCAAATCAGTACTTC; CDR3 protein: CASSYSAHWTGGEANQYF
clone size: NA; D gene: TRBD1; J gene: TRBJ1-5; V gene: TRBV6-6; CDR3 DNA: TGTGCCAGCAGTATACAGGGGATCGGCAATCAGCCCCAGCATTTT; CDR3 protein: CASSIQGIGNQPQHF
clone size: few; D gene: TRBD2; J gene: TRBJ2-5; V gene: TRBV27; CDR3 DNA: TGTGCCAGCAGTCCGACCTTTTGGGGGGGAGAGACCCAGTACTTC; CDR3 protein: CASSPTFWGGETQYF
clone size: NA; D gene: TRBD1; J gene: TRBJ1-4; V gene: TRBV29-1; CDR3 DNA: TGCAGCGTGGTCTTGACAGGGACAGGGTCAAAACTGTTTTTT; CDR3 protein: CSVVLTGTGSKLFF
clone size: few; D gene: TRBD1; J gene: TRBJ2-7; V gene: TRBV18; CDR3 DNA: TGTGCCAGCTCACCACCGCCCGGGACAGGGGGCTCCTACGAGCAGTACTTC; CDR3 protein: CASSPPPGTGGSYEQYF
clone size: NA; D gene: TRBD2; J gene: TRBJ2-7; V gene: TRBV7-9; CDR3 DNA: TGTGCCAGCAGCCCTAGCGGGAGGGATTACGAGCAGTACTTC; CDR3 protein: CASSPSGRDYEQYF
clone size: NA; D gene: TRBD2; J gene: TRBJ2-3; V gene: TRBV11-3; CDR3 DNA: TGTGCCAGCAGCTTAGGGGCTAGCGGGAGAGTCGCAGATACGCAGTATTTT; CDR3 protein: CASSLGASGRVADTQYF
clone size: NA; D gene: NA; J gene: TRBJ1-2; V gene: TRBV27; CDR3 DNA: TGTGCCAGCAGCCTGATGAAGGGGGGCTACACCTTC; CDR3 protein: CASSLMKGGYTF
clone size: NA; D gene: TRBD2; J gene: TRBJ2-7; V gene: TRBV18; CDR3 DNA: TGTGCCAGCTCACCTTACTTAAGCGGGAGGTCTTCCTACGAGCAGTACTTC; CDR3 protein: CASSPYLSGRSSYEQYF
clone size: NA; D gene: TRBD1; J gene: TRBJ2-7; V gene: TRBV3-1/TRBV3-2; CDR3 DNA: TGTGCCAGCAGCCACGCCGGACAGGGCTACGAGCAGTACTTC; CDR3 protein: CASSHAGQGYEQYF
clone size: NA; D gene: TRBD2; J gene: TRBJ2-5; V gene: TRBV6-5; CDR3 DNA: TGTGCCAGCAGCAAAGCGGGAGGCGAAGAGACCCAGTACTTC; CDR3 protein: CASSKAGGEETQYF
clone size: NA; D gene: TRBD2; J gene: TRBJ2-7; V gene: TRBV28; CDR3 DNA: TGTGCCAGCGCGGGAGTATCCGAGCAGTACTTC; CDR3 protein: CASAGVSEQYF
clone size: NA; D gene: NA; J gene: TRBJ2-2; V gene: TRBV6-5; CDR3 DNA: TGTGCCAGCAGCCGAACCACCAGAGGGGAGCTGTTTTTT; CDR3 protein: CASSRTTRGELFF
clone size: NA; D gene: TRBD2; J gene: TRBJ2-7; V gene: TRBV5-3; CDR3 DNA: TGTGCCAGAAGCGGCGGACTAGCGGCCTACGAGCAGTACTTC; CDR3 protein: CARSGGLAAYEQYF
clone size: NA; D gene: NA; J gene: TRBJ1-4; V gene: TRBV10-2; CDR3 DNA: TGCGCCAGCAGGAACTTGGAGGAAAAACTGTTTTTT; CDR3 protein: CASRNLEEKLFF
clone size: NA; D gene: TRBD2; J gene: TRBJ2-5; V gene: TRBV5-8; CDR3 DNA: TGTGCCAGCAGGTTGGGGCTAGCGGGATTTGGAGAGACCCAGTACTTC; CDR3 protein: CASRLGLAGFGETQYF